What follows are 6 T cell receptor beta chains derived from one specimen sequenced in a study of blood T cell repertoires in COVID-19. Measured with immunoSEQ multiplex PCR; TCRdb has only the in-frame clones, and not every one. The sample consists of 200,000 or so clones, 87% of them appearing once. The sample taken for sequencing was PBMCs or T cells enriched from blood (not recorded which). These receptor sequences come from a man aged 30 to 45 in a cohort exposed to, infected with or recovered from COVID-19 (not recorded which).

This clone has just one count. The V and J genes are TRBV15 and TRBJ2-5, with a weak D call TRBD1 (6 bases). The CDR3 contains 17 residues. The V end lost 0 bases, the J end lost 5 bases, and 19 bases lay between the germline ends. Germline CDR1 reads LNHNV; CDR2 reads YYDKDF (reference sequence). In DNA form, the CDR3 reads TGTGCCACCAGCAGAGATACAGGGAAATTGATGTGGGAGACCCAGTACTTC. Encoded protein: CATSRDTGKLMWETQYF.

V is TRBV7-9 and J is TRBJ2-5; D remains unclear. The CDR3 covers 11 residues. In germline, CDR1 is SEHNR, CDR2 FQNEAQ (reference sequence). Trimming left V 5 bases short and J 3 bases short, with 4 bases between. The CDR3 coding sequence is TGTGCCAGCAGCCGTAAAGAGACCCAGTACTTC. Protein: CASSRKETQYF.

The rearrangement uses TRBV5-1 and TRBJ2-1, with TRBD1 identical over 9 bases. Germline CDR1 and CDR2: SGHRS and YFSETQ. The length of the CDR3 is 15 residues. J gave up 2 bases and V 4 bases, and 4 bases lay outside the gene matches. The CDR3 loop reads CASSQRDRAYNEQFF. The CDR3 DNA follows: TGCGCCAGCAGCCAAAGGGACAGGGCCTACAATGAGCAGTTCTTC. The variable domain in full, with the rest retrieved from reference TRBV5-1 and TRBJ2-1, is KAGVTQTPRYLIKTRGQQVTLSCSPISGHRSVSWYQQTPGQGLQFLFEYFSETQRNKGNFPGRFSGRQFSNSRSEMNVSTLELGDSALYLCASSQRDRAYNEQFFGPGTRLTVL.

J is TRBJ1-1 and V is TRBV11-1, with D unresolved. This CDR3 spans 15 amino acids. V lost 5 bases and J 0 bases, leaving 13 bases between the germline ends. CDR1 and CDR2 from the germline V gene are SGHAT and FQDESV (reference sequence). The CDR3 DNA reads TGTGCCAGCAGCCGGAACATACAGTTGAACACTGAAGCTTTCTTT. Translation gives CASSRNIQLNTEAFF.

V gene TRBV6-5 combines with J gene TRBJ1-5; TRBD1 is a possible D gene (5 bases). The CDR3 runs to 14 residues. V lost 7 bases, J lost 4 bases, and 14 bases lay in between. In germline, CDR1 is MNHEY, CDR2 SVGAGI. Here the CDR3 reads CASMLGGGNQPQHF. The CDR3 DNA reads as TGTGCCAGCATGCTGGGGGGTGGAAATCAGCCCCAGCATTTT.

The rearrangement links TRBV10-3 to TRBJ2-7; tentatively, D is TRBD1 (5 bases). CDR1 is ENHRY and CDR2 is SYGVKD in the germline V gene. The V end lost 3 bases, the J end lost 1 base, and 7 bases lay between the germline ends. The CDR3 extends over 13 amino acids. Here the CDR3 reads CAISDRQSYEQYF. In DNA form, the CDR3 reads TGTGCCATCAGTGATAGACAGTCCTACGAGCAGTACTTC.